Shown below are 11 T cell receptor beta chains from a single sample sequenced in a study of T cell responses to AZD1222 COVID-19 vaccine. Repertoires were generated with immunoSEQ multiplex PCR, while TCRdb's copy carries only in-frame clones and drops some. The sample lists about 97,000 clones; about 87% were seen once. The source material was peripheral blood, sampled 28 days after the second AZD1222 dose. These TCRs come from an adult who received the AZD1222 COVID-19 vaccine.

V gene TRBV5-1 combines with J gene TRBJ2-7; the D gene is possibly TRBD2 (6 bases). Trimming shortened V by 4 bases and J by 1 base, and 15 bases separated the two germline ends. This CDR3 is 15 amino acids long. CDR1 is SGHRS and CDR2 is YFSETQ in the germline V gene. The CDR3 DNA follows: TGCGCCAGCAGCGGCGCGGGGAGCTCATCCTACGAGCAGTACTTC. This gives the protein CASSGAGSSSYEQYF. The complete variable domain, with remaining parts taken from reference TRBV5-1 and TRBJ2-7, reads KAGVTQTPRYLIKTRGQQVTLSCSPISGHRSVSWYQQTPGQGLQFLFEYFSETQRNKGNFPGRFSGRQFSNSRSEMNVSTLELGDSALYLCASSGAGSSSYEQYFGPGTRLTVT.

The chain couples TRBV19 to TRBJ1-1; D gene uncertain. The V gene lost 3 bases and the J gene lost 0 bases, with 5 bases spanning the gap. The CDR3 has 13 residues. CDR1 is LNHDA, CDR2 SQIVND, per germline (reference sequence). CDR3 DNA sequence: TGTGCCAGTAGTATCGCCGTGAACACTGAAGCTTTCTTT. It yields the protein CASSIAVNTEAFF.

The chain recombines TRBV12-3 or TRBV12-4 with TRBJ1-5; D is undetermined. Trimming cost V 0 bases and J 5 bases, with 5 bases left between them. The CDR3 consists of 13 residues. CDR3 sequence (DNA): TGTGCCAGCAGTTTAGCCGAGGATCAGCCCCAGCATTTT. Protein sequence: CASSLAEDQPQHF.

This chain links TRBV18 with TRBJ1-1; D is perhaps TRBD1 (5 bases). Trimming shortened V by 4 bases and J by 3 bases, and 15 bases separated the two germline ends. The germline V gene encodes CDR1 KGHSH and CDR2 LQKENI. CDR3 length: 15 amino acids. DNA for the CDR3: TGTGCCAGCTCACTTGGGTCAGGGCTTGACACTGAAGCTTTCTTT. Residues: CASSLGSGLDTEAFF.

The chain uses TRBV14 and TRBJ2-7; 8 bases are shared with TRBD1. Germline V gene sequence: CDR1 SGHDN, CDR2 FVKESK. CDR3 size: 13 residues. Unmatched junction bases numbered 8, after V lost 0 bases and J lost 13 bases. CDR3 nucleotide sequence: TGTGCCAGCAGCCAAGATATGTGGACAGGGCATTACTTC. Its protein is CASSQDMWTGHYF.

This sequence joins TRBV29-1 and TRBJ2-1, with 7 bases identical to TRBD1. The CDR3 is 14 amino acids. Germline assignment: CDR1 SQVTM and CDR2 ANQGSEA. V trimming: 5 bases; J trimming: 4 bases; junction bases outside the gene matches: 8. The CDR3 protein is CSVKRGLVYNEQFF. Written as DNA, the CDR3 is TGCAGCGTTAAAAGGGGGCTCGTTTACAATGAGCAGTTCTTC.

This clone was picked up a small number of times. The chain carries TRBV5-6 and TRBJ2-5, with D hard to call. V lost 2 bases and J 1 base, leaving 6 bases between the germline ends. CDR3 length: 13 amino acids. Per germline, CDR1 SGHDT and CDR2 YYEEEE. The CDR3 region has the DNA TGTGCCAGCAGCTTATGGCCCCAAGAGACCCAGTACTTC. It translates to CASSLWPQETQYF.

The rearrangement uses TRBV5-1 and TRBJ2-2, with D perhaps matching TRBD2 (6 bases). V lost 4 bases and J lost 1, with 17 bases in between. There are 17 residues in the CDR3. Germline V lookup: CDR1 SGHRS, CDR2 YFSETQ. DNA for the CDR3: TGCGCCAGCAGCCTATGGGGAGGCAGGGAGAACACCGGGGAGCTGTTTTTT. Translating it yields CASSLWGGRENTGELFF.

V usage is TRBV5-1 and J usage is TRBJ2-7; 7 nucleotides agree with TRBD2. This CDR3 is 17 amino acids long. From germline, CDR1 is SGHRS and CDR2 YFSETQ. The V gene end was trimmed by 1 base and the J gene end by 1 base; junction bases not matched to a gene: 11. The CDR3, as DNA: TGCGCCAGCAGCTTGTGGCCGAGGGGAGGGAATTCCTACGAGCAGTACTTC. Its protein product is CASSLWPRGGNSYEQYF. The complete variable domain, with remaining parts taken from reference TRBV5-1 and TRBJ2-7, reads KAGVTQTPRYLIKTRGQQVTLSCSPISGHRSVSWYQQTPGQGLQFLFEYFSETQRNKGNFPGRFSGRQFSNSRSEMNVSTLELGDSALYLCASSLWPRGGNSYEQYFGPGTRLTVT.

This sequence joins TRBV5-6 and TRBJ1-2; 9 bases are shared with TRBD1. Germline loops: CDR1 SGHDT, CDR2 YYEEEE. V was pared by 1 base and J by 4 bases, with 11 bases of the junction left unmatched. The CDR3 extends over 17 amino acids. This CDR3 reads CASSLRNRGRWSYGYTF. The CDR3 DNA reads TGTGCCAGCAGCTTGAGGAACAGGGGGCGCTGGAGCTATGGCTACACCTTC.

In its sample, this clone was seen a few times. The V and J genes are TRBV4-3 and TRBJ1-5; D unresolved. This CDR3 region has 14 residues. V lost 0 bases, J lost 5 bases, and 8 bases lay in between. The germline V gene has CDR1 LGHNA and CDR2 YSLEER. The CDR3 is CASSQDLVDQPQHF. CDR3 nucleotides: TGCGCCAGCAGCCAAGATTTGGTTGATCAGCCCCAGCATTTT.